Each of the 11 T cell receptor beta chains below was sequenced from the same sample in a study of beta chain features in type 1 diabetes. cDNA synthesis used the whole RNA isolate, giving expressed TCRB sequences. Generated by immunoSEQ multiplex PCR, the TCRdb table keeps only in-frame clones and is missing some. The profile shows 150,000 to 200,000 clones, approximately 8.4% of them singletons. Sequencing was carried out using central memory CD4+ T cells from blood. These receptors were taken from a woman between 18 and 29 years old in good health.

This chain connects TRBV5-1 to TRBJ2-5; 8 bases line up with TRBD2. The CDR3 totals 13 residues. The trim removed 4 bases at V and 5 bases at J, leaving 4 bases unmatched. Looked up from germline, CDR1 is SGHRS and CDR2 is YFSETQ. CDR3 in amino acids: CASSIPGGETQYF. DNA of the CDR3: TGCGCCAGCAGCATCCCGGGGGGGGAGACCCAGTACTTC.

This clone was detected only a few times. The rearrangement links TRBV5-8 to TRBJ1-2; D not resolved. CDR1 SGHTS and CDR2 YDEGEE come from the germline V gene. The ends were cut back, 7 bases at V and 4 bases at J, with 14 bases in the middle. The CDR3 spans 13 residues. For the CDR3, the DNA is TGTGCCAGCGCGACATCCTTGAGCTATGGCTACACCTTC. Protein: CASATSLSYGYTF.

CDR3 nucleotides: TGTGCCATCAGTGGTCTCGGGGCGGGGGACACTGAAGCTTTCTTT. This encodes CAISGLGAGDTEAFF. This chain links TRBV10-3 with TRBJ1-1; tentatively, D is TRBD1 (5 bases). Trimming shortened V by 4 bases and J by 3 bases, and 15 bases separated the two germline ends. CDR3 length: 15 amino acids. Germline V gene data show CDR1 as ENHRY and CDR2 as SYGVKD.

J is TRBJ2-1 and V is TRBV5-1; 10 positions match TRBD1. J lost 7 bases, V lost 4 bases, and 14 bases had no gene match. Germline CDR1 and CDR2: SGHRS and YFSETQ. This CDR3 has 17 amino acids. The DNA for the CDR3 is TGCGCCAGCAGCCTGGTTTGGAGAGGACAGGGGGATAATGAGCAGTTCTTC. Translation gives CASSLVWRGQGDNEQFF.

The chain has TRBV5-1 and TRBJ2-2; D is possibly TRBD2 (6 bases). CDR1 and CDR2 from the germline V gene are SGHRS and YFSETQ. V shed 4 bases and J shed 6 bases, with 13 bases lying between them. This CDR3 comprises 14 residues. CDR3 region: CASSLGGASGELFF. DNA for the CDR3: TGCGCCAGCAGCCTCGGAGGGGCCTCCGGGGAGCTGTTTTTT.

This clone was detected only a few times. V is TRBV28 and J is TRBJ2-1, with D perhaps matching TRBD1 (6 bases). The CDR3 runs to 16 residues. Germline-derived CDR1 and CDR2 are MDHEN and SYDVKM. V was pared by 4 bases and J by 0 bases, with 13 bases between. The DNA for the CDR3 is TGTGCCAGCAGTTCGTTGGACAGTAGCTCCTACAATGAGCAGTTCTTC. This codes for CASSSLDSSSYNEQFF.

This chain joins TRBV7-2 and TRBJ1-2; TRBD1 matches at 9 bases. This CDR3 comprises 13 residues. Germline-derived CDR1 and CDR2 are SGHTA and FQGNSA. After removal of 5 bases from V and 7 bases from J, the junction contained 5 bases not matched to a gene. The CDR3 DNA reads TGTGCCAGCAGCGCGGGACAGGGAGGTGGCTACACCTTC. Translation: CASSAGQGGGYTF.

The CDR3 region has the DNA TGTGCCAGCAGTAGGGGGTCTAATGAAAAACTGTTTTTT. Translated, it gives CASSRGSNEKLFF. The chain joins TRBV7-2 to TRBJ1-4; a possible D gene is TRBD1 (6 bases). Trimming left V 6 bases short and J 3 bases short, with 8 bases between. Germline values: CDR1 SGHTA, CDR2 FQGNSA. The CDR3 runs to 13 residues. Using reference TRBV7-2 and TRBJ1-4 for the parts outside the CDR3, the full variable domain is GAGVSQSPSNKVTEKGKDVELRCDPISGHTALYWYRQSLGQGLEFLIYFQGNSAPDKSGLPSDRFSAERTGGSVSTLTIQRTQQEDSAVYLCASSRGSNEKLFFGSGTQLSVL.

The chain carries TRBV27 and TRBJ1-6; D is unclear. Germline CDR1 MNHEY, CDR2 SMNVEV (reference sequence). This CDR3 has 13 residues. V lost 5 bases and J lost 6, with 8 bases in between. CDR3 region: CASSRTPNSPLHF. In DNA, the CDR3 is TGTGCCAGCAGTCGGACTCCTAATTCACCCCTCCACTTT.

Only a few counts were recorded for this clone. The chain links TRBV6-8 to TRBJ1-5, with a possible D match to TRBD1 (5 bases). Deletions cut 2 bases from V and 0 bases from J, with 8 bases between. The CDR3 has 15 amino acids. Looked up from germline, CDR1 is MNHGY and CDR2 is SAAAGT. This CDR3 is CASSYGGDSNQPQHF. The CDR3 DNA reads as TGTGCCAGCAGTTACGGAGGGGATAGCAATCAGCCCCAGCATTTT.

The chain uses TRBV6-1 and TRBJ2-7; D is possibly TRBD2 (5 bases). Germline lookup yields CDR1 MNHNS and CDR2 SASEGT. This CDR3 contains 14 residues. V lost 4 bases and J lost 3, with 13 bases in between. This CDR3 is CASSVGRTLYEQYF. DNA for the CDR3: TGTGCCAGCAGTGTTGGCAGGACTCTCTACGAGCAGTACTTC.